Sequencing of this TCR beta chain was carried out in a study of Graves' ophthalmopathy and Graves' hyperthyroidism. Beta-chain TCR CDR3 regions were amplified from RNA transcripts. First-round RT-PCR relied on HTBI primers, and a second-round multiplex PCR came next. From the multiplex PCR reads, TCRdb called clonotypes with MiXCR, one entry per CDR3 protein. The sample yields over a million distinct CDR3 sequences, roughly 35% seen once. This clonotype occurred a few times. The CDR3 runs to 15 residues. Trimming took off 4 bases at V and 0 bases at J, with 13 bases between the two ends. CDR1 is SGHNT, CDR2 YYREEE, per germline (reference sequence).

This TCR was recovered from an adult man with Graves' hyperthyroidism. Source material: peripheral blood or thyroid tissue (not recorded which). This rearrangement joins TRBV5-4 to TRBJ1-1; tentative D call: TRBD1 (5 bases). As DNA, the CDR3 is TGTGCCAGCAGCCAGGCGGGGCCGATGAACACTGAAGCTTTCTTT. This translates into CASSQAGPMNTEAFF. The complete variable domain, with remaining parts taken from reference TRBV5-4 and TRBJ1-1, reads ETGVTQSPTHLIKTRGQQVTLRCSSQSGHNTVSWYQQALGQGPQFIFQYYREEENGRGNFPPRFSGLQFPNYSSELNVNALELDDSALYLCASSQAGPMNTEAFFGQGTRLTVV.